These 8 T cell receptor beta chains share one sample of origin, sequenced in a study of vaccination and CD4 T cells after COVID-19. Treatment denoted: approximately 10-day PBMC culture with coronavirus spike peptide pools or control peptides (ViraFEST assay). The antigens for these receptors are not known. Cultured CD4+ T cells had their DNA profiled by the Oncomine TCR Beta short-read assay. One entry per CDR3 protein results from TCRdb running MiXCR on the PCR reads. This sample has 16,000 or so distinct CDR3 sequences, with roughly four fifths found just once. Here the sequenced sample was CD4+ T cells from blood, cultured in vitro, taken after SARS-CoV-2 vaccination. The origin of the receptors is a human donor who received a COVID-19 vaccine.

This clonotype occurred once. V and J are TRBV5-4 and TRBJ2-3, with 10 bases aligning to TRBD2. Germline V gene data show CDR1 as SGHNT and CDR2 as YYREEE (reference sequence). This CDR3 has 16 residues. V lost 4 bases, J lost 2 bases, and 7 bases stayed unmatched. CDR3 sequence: CASSMIAGGDTDTQYF. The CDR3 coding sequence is TGTGCCAGCAGCATGATAGCGGGGGGAGACACAGATACGCAGTATTTT.

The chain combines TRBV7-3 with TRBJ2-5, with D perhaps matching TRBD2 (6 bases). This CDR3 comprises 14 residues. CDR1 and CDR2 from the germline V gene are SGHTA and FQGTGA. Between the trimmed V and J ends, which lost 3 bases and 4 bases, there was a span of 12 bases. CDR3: CASSLSHGGETQYF. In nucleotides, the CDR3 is TGTGCCAGCAGCTTGTCCCACGGGGGAGAGACCCAGTACTTC.

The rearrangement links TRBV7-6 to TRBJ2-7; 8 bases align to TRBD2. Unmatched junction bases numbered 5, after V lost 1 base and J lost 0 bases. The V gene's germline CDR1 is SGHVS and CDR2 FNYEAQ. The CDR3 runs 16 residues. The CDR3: CASSLEPAGVSYEQYF. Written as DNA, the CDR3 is TGTGCCAGCAGCTTAGAGCCAGCGGGGGTCTCCTACGAGCAGTACTTC.

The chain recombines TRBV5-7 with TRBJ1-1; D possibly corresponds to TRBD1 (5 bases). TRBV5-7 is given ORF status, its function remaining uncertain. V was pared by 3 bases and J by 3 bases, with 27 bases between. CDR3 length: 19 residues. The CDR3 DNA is TGTGCCAGCAGCTCTGGCCCTTCATCAGGGACGTCTTTCGACACTGAAGCTTTCTTT. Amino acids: CASSSGPSSGTSFDTEAFF.

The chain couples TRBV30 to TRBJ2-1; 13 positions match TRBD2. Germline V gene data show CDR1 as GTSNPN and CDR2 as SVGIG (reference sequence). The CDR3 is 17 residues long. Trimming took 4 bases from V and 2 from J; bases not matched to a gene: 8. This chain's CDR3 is CAWNRLAGGLAYNEQFF. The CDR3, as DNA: TGTGCCTGGAACAGACTAGCGGGGGGACTCGCCTACAATGAGCAGTTCTTC.

This CDR3 reads CSARVGGAETQYF. CDR3 bases: TGCAGTGCTAGAGTGGGGGGGGCTGAGACCCAGTACTTC. The gene calls are TRBV20-1 and TRBJ2-5, with D perhaps matching TRBD2 (7 bases). CDR1 and CDR2 from the germline V gene are DFQATT and SNEGSKA (reference sequence). The CDR3 is 13 amino acids. Trimming pared 1 base from V and 5 bases from J, leaving 11 bases between.

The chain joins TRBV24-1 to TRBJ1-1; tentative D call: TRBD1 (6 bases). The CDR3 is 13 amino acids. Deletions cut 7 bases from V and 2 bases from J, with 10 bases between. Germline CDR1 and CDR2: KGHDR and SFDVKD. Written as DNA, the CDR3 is TGTGCCACCAGGACCAGGGGCAACACTGAAGCTTTCTTT. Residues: CATRTRGNTEAFF.

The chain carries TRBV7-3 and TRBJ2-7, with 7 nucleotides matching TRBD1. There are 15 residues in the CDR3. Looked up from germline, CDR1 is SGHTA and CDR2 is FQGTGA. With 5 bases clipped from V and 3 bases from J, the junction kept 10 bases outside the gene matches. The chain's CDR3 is CASSPTGTASYEQYF. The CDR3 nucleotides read TGTGCCAGCAGCCCAACAGGGACAGCGAGCTACGAGCAGTACTTC.